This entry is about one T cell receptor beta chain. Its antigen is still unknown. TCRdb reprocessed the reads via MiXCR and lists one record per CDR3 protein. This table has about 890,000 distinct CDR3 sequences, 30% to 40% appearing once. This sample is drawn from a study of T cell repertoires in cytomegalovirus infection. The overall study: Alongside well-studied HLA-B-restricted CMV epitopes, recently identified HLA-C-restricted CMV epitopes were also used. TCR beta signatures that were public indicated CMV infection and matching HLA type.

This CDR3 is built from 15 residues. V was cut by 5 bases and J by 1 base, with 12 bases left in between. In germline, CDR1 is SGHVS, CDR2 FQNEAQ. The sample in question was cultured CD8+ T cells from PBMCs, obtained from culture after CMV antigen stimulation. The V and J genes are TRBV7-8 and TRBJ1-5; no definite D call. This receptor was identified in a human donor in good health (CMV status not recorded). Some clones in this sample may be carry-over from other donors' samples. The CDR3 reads CASSPGSASNQPQHF. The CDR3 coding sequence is TGTGCCAGCAGCCCGGGGTCGGCCAGCAATCAGCCCCAGCATTTT.